A selection of T cell receptor beta chains follows, all from one sample in a study of human T cells and chemical hapten exposure. TCRdb fed the RACE reads into MiXCR, producing one record per CDR3 protein. The sample lists some 39,000 distinct CDR3 sequences; over 7.5% were seen once. Sequencing used whole blood, obtained in connection with sensitization to the hapten diphenylcyclopropenone (DPC). The receptors were sampled from a man aged 50-59 years with alopecia areata. Some clones in this sample may be carry-over from other donors' samples. Each CDR3 is given with its conserved first and last residue. The order of the fields is J gene, D gene, clone size, V gene, CDR3 protein, CDR3 DNA. The D gene is left open where the match is weak. A clone size is listed for some rows: how often the clone was seen (once, few, many), or a class if it is expanded.

>TRBJ2-3|.|.|TRBV11-1
CASSLGDRPSTDTQYF
TGTGCCAGCAGCTTGGGAGACAGGCCTAGCACAGATACGCAGTATTTT
>TRBJ2-5|.|many|TRBV18
CASSPRHSQETQYF
TGTGCCAGCTCACCCCGACACTCTCAAGAGACCCAGTACTTC
>TRBJ2-7|TRBD2|few|TRBV5-1
CASSPDPGLAGEQYF
TGCGCCAGCAGCCCTGACCCGGGACTAGCGGGAGAGCAGTACTTC
>TRBJ2-2|.|few|TRBV29-1
CSVPTSGSANTGELFF
TGCAGCGTTCCAACCAGCGGATCCGCGAACACCGGGGAGCTGTTTTTT
>TRBJ2-5|.|few|TRBV28
CASRGRETQYF
TGTGCCAGCAGGGGGAGAGAGACCCAGTACTTC
>TRBJ2-5|.|many|TRBV7-9
CASSLVTSTREETQYF
TGTGCCAGCAGCTTAGTTACTAGCACGAGGGAAGAGACCCAGTACTTC
>TRBJ2-7|TRBD2|.|TRBV7-9
CASSSLGTSGYEQYF
TGTGCCAGCAGCTCCCTGGGGACTAGCGGTTACGAGCAGTACTTC
>TRBJ2-7|TRBD1|few|TRBV5-1
CASSTRQGLPRYEQYF
TGCGCCAGCAGCACCCGACAGGGCTTGCCGAGGTACGAGCAGTACTTC
>TRBJ2-1|.|many|TRBV20-1
CSATAAARNEQFF
TGCAGTGCCACCGCGGCGGCGAGGAATGAGCAGTTCTTC
>TRBJ2-1|TRBD2|many|TRBV7-9
CASRSLSGRGVNEQFF
TGTGCCAGCAGGTCTCTTAGCGGGAGAGGGGTCAATGAGCAGTTCTTC
>TRBJ2-1|.|.|TRBV10-3
CAIRSHREWGDNEQFF
TGTGCCATCAGAAGTCACAGGGAGTGGGGGGACAATGAGCAGTTCTTC
>TRBJ2-6|.|.|TRBV20-1
CSARDEVVQGANVLTF
TGCAGTGCTAGAGATGAAGTAGTCCAGGGGGCCAACGTCCTGACTTTC
>TRBJ1-5|.|few|TRBV10-3
CAISDGINQPQHF
TGTGCCATCAGTGACGGGATTAATCAGCCCCAGCATTTT
>TRBJ2-5|.|many|TRBV10-3
CAISESGKTQYF
TGTGCCATCAGTGAGTCCGGGAAGACCCAGTACTTC
>TRBJ2-5|TRBD1|few|TRBV29-1
CSVERNRGEETQYF
TGCAGCGTTGAAAGGAACAGGGGGGAAGAGACCCAGTACTTC
>TRBJ2-5|.|few|TRBV5-1
CASSYVQGRGETQYF
TGCGCCAGCAGCTACGTCCAAGGTCGAGGGGAGACCCAGTACTTC
>TRBJ2-1|.|many|TRBV19
CASSHSTRLDGQQFF
TGTGCCAGTAGTCACAGTACGCGACTAGACGGCCAGCAGTTCTTC
>TRBJ2-7|TRBD2|few|TRBV28
CASRKGGSNEQYF
TGTGCCAGTAGGAAGGGAGGGAGCAACGAGCAGTACTTC
>TRBJ1-6|.|many|TRBV7-8
CASSLAKRSSYNSPLHF
TGTGCCAGCAGCTTAGCGAAGAGGAGCTCCTATAATTCACCCCTCCACTTT
>TRBJ1-1|.|many|TRBV12-3/TRBV12-4
CASRKTGGTEAFF
TGTGCCAGCAGAAAGACAGGTGGCACTGAAGCTTTCTTT
>TRBJ2-1|.|many|TRBV20-1
CSANREGNEQFF
TGCAGTGCAAACAGGGAGGGCAATGAGCAGTTCTTC
>TRBJ2-3|.|.|TRBV11-2
CASSLGARPSTDTQYF
TGTGCCAGCAGCTTAGGTGCCAGGCCTAGCACAGATACGCAGTATTTT
>TRBJ1-2|TRBD1|.|TRBV7-9
CASSFSTGENYGYTF
TGTGCCAGCAGCTTCTCGACAGGGGAAAACTATGGCTACACCTTC
>TRBJ2-1|.|.|TRBV7-2
CASSINSGLHNYNEQFF
TGTGCCAGCAGTATTAACTCTGGACTGCACAACTACAATGAGCAGTTCTTC
>TRBJ1-4|.|many|TRBV13
CASSFGEKLFF
TGTGCCAGCAGCTTCGGTGAAAAACTGTTTTTT
>TRBJ1-5|.|.|TRBV25-1
CASSDTAGISQPQHF
TGTGCCAGCAGTGATACCGCAGGGATATCGCAGCCCCAGCATTTT
>TRBJ1-5|.|few|TRBV10-2
CASSVLGARNQPQHF
TGCGCCAGCAGTGTTCTTGGGGCGCGCAATCAGCCCCAGCATTTT
>TRBJ2-1|.|many|TRBV29-1
CSVEVADKYNEQFF
TGCAGCGTTGAGGTAGCGGATAAATACAATGAGCAGTTCTTC
>TRBJ1-1|.|many|TRBV5-1
CASSLAPGPTEAFF
TGCGCCAGCAGCTTGGCACCGGGACCTACTGAAGCTTTCTTT
>TRBJ1-4|TRBD1|few|TRBV5-1
CASSQGASYEKLFF
TGCGCCAGCTCCCAGGGGGCCTCCTATGAAAAACTGTTTTTT
>TRBJ2-3|TRBD2|few|TRBV2
CASRPGLPTDTQYF
TGTGCCAGCAGGCCGGGACTACCTACAGATACGCAGTATTTT
>TRBJ2-5|.|few|TRBV29-1
CSVVATQETQYF
TGCAGCGTTGTAGCCACCCAAGAGACCCAGTACTTC
>TRBJ2-1|.|many|TRBV29-1
CSVGQTYSYNEQFF
TGCAGCGTTGGACAGACGTACTCCTACAATGAGCAGTTCTTC
>TRBJ1-1|.|few|TRBV20-1
CSATIQGNTEAFF
TGCAGTGCTACAATACAGGGTAACACTGAAGCTTTCTTT
>TRBJ2-7|TRBD1|few|TRBV9
CASSVDPGQGTYEQYF
TGTGCCAGCAGCGTAGATCCGGGACAGGGAACCTACGAGCAGTACTTC
>TRBJ1-4|.|many|TRBV7-2
CASSQRATNEKLFF
TGTGCCAGCAGCCAGCGTGCAACTAATGAAAAACTGTTTTTT
>TRBJ2-1|TRBD2|.|TRBV25-1
CASSDSTIGTSGSSYNEQFF
TGTGCCAGCAGTGATTCAACGATTGGGACTAGCGGCAGCTCCTACAATGAGCAGTTCTTC
>TRBJ1-2|.|many|TRBV6-4
CASSDGGGVYGYTF
TGTGCCAGCAGTGACGGTGGGGGTGTCTATGGCTACACCTTC
>TRBJ2-7|.|.|TRBV28
CASRRGEQYF
TGTGCCAGCAGAAGGGGGGAGCAGTACTTC
>TRBJ2-7|TRBD2|.|TRBV28
CASSYSGKYEQYF
TGTGCCAGCAGTTATAGCGGGAAATACGAGCAGTACTTC
>TRBJ2-3|.|many|TRBV28
CASSLSSTDTQYF
TGTGCCAGCAGCCTATCTAGCACAGATACGCAGTATTTT
>TRBJ2-1|TRBD1|.|TRBV15
CATSRDRTGHEQFF
TGTGCCACCAGCAGAGATAGGACAGGACATGAGCAGTTCTTC
>TRBJ2-1|TRBD1|many|TRBV20-1
CSAPRQGQPYNEQFF
TGCAGTGCTCCCCGCCAGGGACAGCCATACAATGAGCAGTTCTTC
>TRBJ2-2|.|.|TRBV5-1
CASSLTTGELFF
TGCGCCAGCAGCTTAACCACCGGGGAGCTGTTTTTT
>TRBJ2-7|.|many|TRBV13
CASSLALGPTKQYF
TGTGCCAGCAGCTTAGCCCTGGGACCGACTAAGCAGTACTTC
>TRBJ2-1|.|.|TRBV7-6
CASSWAAKRNEQIF
TGTGCCAGCAGCTGGGCAGCTAAACGGAATGAGCAGATCTTC
>TRBJ2-7|.|many|TRBV29-1
CSVGSPEQYF
TGCAGCGTTGGGTCGCCCGAGCAGTACTTC
>TRBJ2-3|.|many|TRBV15
CATSRERGQGTDTQYF
TGTGCCACCAGCAGGGAGCGGGGACAGGGCACAGATACGCAGTATTTT
>TRBJ1-1|.|few|TRBV4-1
CASSHYEWEGAFF
TGCGCCAGCAGCCATTATGAGTGGGAGGGAGCTTTCTTT
>TRBJ2-1|.|.|TRBV19
CASSPEGGYNEQFF
TGTGCCAGTAGTCCTGAGGGGGGGTACAATGAGCAGTTCTTC
>TRBJ2-1|TRBD2|.|TRBV29-1
CSGRASGNYNEQFF
TGCAGCGGTAGGGCTAGCGGGAATTACAATGAGCAGTTCTTC
>TRBJ2-1|.|few|TRBV6-1
CASSELGPYNEQFF
TGTGCCAGCAGTGAATTGGGACCTTACAATGAGCAGTTCTTC
>TRBJ1-1|TRBD1|many|TRBV6-1
CASNRQGTTEAFF
TGTGCCAGCAATCGACAGGGGACCACTGAAGCTTTCTTT
>TRBJ2-1|TRBD1|.|TRBV5-8
CASSLGGQPDNEQFF
TGTGCCAGCAGCTTGGGGGGACAGCCAGACAATGAGCAGTTCTTC
>TRBJ1-1|.|few|TRBV20-1
CSATPGTLKNTEAFF
TGCAGTGCCACCCCAGGGACCTTGAAGAACACTGAAGCTTTCTTT
>TRBJ2-7|TRBD2|.|TRBV6-2/TRBV6-3
CASSYEELAGDAYEQYF
TGTGCCAGCAGTTACGAGGAACTAGCGGGAGACGCCTACGAGCAGTACTTC
>TRBJ2-2|TRBD2|many|TRBV7-9
CASSLTSGNTGELFF
TGTGCCAGCAGCTTAACTAGCGGAAACACCGGGGAGCTGTTTTTT
>TRBJ1-1|TRBD1|many|TRBV5-1
CASSFDRVSMNTEAFF
TGCGCCAGCAGCTTCGACAGGGTCTCGATGAACACTGAAGCTTTCTTT
>TRBJ2-2|.|few|TRBV24-1
CATSGPGNTGELFF
TGTGCCACCAGCGGGCCGGGCAACACCGGGGAGCTGTTTTTT
>TRBJ2-1|TRBD2|many|TRBV11-2
CASSLDRRLAGGRDEQFF
TGTGCCAGCAGCTTAGATCGGCGACTAGCGGGAGGTCGTGATGAGCAGTTCTTC